Sequencing of this T cell receptor beta chain was carried out in a study of T cell clonality in common variable immunodeficiency. This clone was found many times. The read finishes 3 residues shy of the CDR3 end, and the germline J gene is used to complete it. V was shortened by 1 base and J by 7 bases, with 8 bases between the two germline ends. Germline CDR1 is DFQATT and CDR2 is SNEGSKA (reference sequence). The CDR3 spans 12 residues. Assay used: immunoSEQ multiplex PCR; TCRdb lists only in-frame clones, some missing. This sample shows about 42,000 clones and no singletons; about 1.9% rests with the ten largest.

This receptor was taken from a person aged 18 to 75 in good health. The rearrangement joins TRBV20-1 to TRBJ2-1; D is unresolved. Material for sequencing was peripheral blood mononuclear cells. The CDR3: CSARGDGNEQFF. The CDR3 bases that were read are TGCAGTGCTAGAGGAGACGGGAATGAG.